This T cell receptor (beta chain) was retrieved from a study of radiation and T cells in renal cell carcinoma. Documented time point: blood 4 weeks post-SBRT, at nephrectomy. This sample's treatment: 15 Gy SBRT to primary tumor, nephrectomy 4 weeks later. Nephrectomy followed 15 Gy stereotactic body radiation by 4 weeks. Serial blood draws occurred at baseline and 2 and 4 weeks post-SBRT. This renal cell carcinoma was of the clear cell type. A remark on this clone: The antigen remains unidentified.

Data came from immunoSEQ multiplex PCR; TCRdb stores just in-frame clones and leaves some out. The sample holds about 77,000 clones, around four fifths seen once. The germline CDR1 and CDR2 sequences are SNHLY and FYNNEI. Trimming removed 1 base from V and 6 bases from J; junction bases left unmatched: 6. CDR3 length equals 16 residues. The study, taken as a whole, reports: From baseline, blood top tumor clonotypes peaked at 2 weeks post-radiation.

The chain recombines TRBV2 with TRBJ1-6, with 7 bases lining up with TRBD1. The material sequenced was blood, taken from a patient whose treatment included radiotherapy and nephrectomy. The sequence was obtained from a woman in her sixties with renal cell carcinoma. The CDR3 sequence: CASSEGVTGFNSPLHF. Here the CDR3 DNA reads TGTGCCAGCAGTGAAGGAGTGACAGGGTTTAATTCACCCCTCCACTTT.